What follows is one TCR beta chain and its context. Its antigen is not known. This entry belongs to a study of shared clonotypes between healthy human individuals. Study summary: The study used three CD4 naive, three CD4 memory, two CD8 naive and one CD8 memory plate per donor. Study-level results: The naive CD4 repertoires of a few donors were compared, and approximately 4.7% of clonotypes were shared. Generally, naive subsets came out with larger estimated richness than memory subsets.

The CDR3 covers 15 residues. Germline lookup yields CDR1 ENHRY and CDR2 SYGVKD. V lost 2 bases to trimming and J lost 1 base; unmatched junction nucleotides: 2. Clones were sequenced by immunoSEQ multiplex PCR, and TCRdb holds only the in-frame ones, with some missing. Among 2,500,000 or so clones listed, 90% to 95% were seen once. The material sequenced was naive CD4+ T cells sorted from blood. Subset specified: CD45RA+ positively selected. V gene TRBV10-3 combines with J gene TRBJ2-1; the match to TRBD2 covers 7 bases. The clonotype comes from a man between 18 and 29 years old in good health. CDR3 sequence: CAISEGLESYNEQFF. The CDR3 DNA follows: TGTGCCATCAGTGAGGGACTAGAATCCTACAATGAGCAGTTCTTC.